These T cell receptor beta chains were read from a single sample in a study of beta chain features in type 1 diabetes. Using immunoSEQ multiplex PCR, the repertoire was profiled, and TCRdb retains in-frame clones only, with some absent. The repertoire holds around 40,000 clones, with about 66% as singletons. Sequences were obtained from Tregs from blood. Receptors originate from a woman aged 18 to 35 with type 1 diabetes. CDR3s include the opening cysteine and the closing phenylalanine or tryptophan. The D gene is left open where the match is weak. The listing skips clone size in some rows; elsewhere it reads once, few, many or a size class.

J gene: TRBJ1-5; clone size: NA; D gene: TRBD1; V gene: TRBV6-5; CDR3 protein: CASRDSNQPQHF; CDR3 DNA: TGTGCCAGCCGGGACAGTAATCAGCCCCAGCATTTT
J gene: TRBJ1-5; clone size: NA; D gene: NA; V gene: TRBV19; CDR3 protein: CASSHRVNQPQHF; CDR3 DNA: TGTGCCAGTAGTCACAGGGTTAATCAGCCCCAGCATTTT
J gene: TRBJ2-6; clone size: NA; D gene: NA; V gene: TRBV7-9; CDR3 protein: CASSLEDTISGANVLTF; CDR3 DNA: TGTGCCAGCAGCTTAGAGGACACGATCTCTGGGGCCAACGTCCTGACTTTC
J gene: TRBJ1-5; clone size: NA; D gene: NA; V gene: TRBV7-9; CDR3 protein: CASSPGVDGNQPQHF; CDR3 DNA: TGTGCCAGCAGTCCAGGGGTGGACGGCAATCAGCCCCAGCATTTT
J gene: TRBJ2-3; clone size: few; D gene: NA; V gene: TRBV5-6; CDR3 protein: CASSPTGGGHTQYF; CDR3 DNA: TGTGCCAGCAGCCCCACGGGGGGCGGGCATACGCAGTATTTT
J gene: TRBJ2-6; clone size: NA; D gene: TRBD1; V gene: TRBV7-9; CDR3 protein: CASSLQQGSGANVLTF; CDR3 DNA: TGTGCCAGCAGCCTCCAACAGGGGTCTGGGGCCAACGTCCTGACTTTC
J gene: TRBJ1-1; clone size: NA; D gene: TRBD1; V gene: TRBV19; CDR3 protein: CASREGTGNTEAFF; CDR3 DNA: TGTGCCAGTAGGGAAGGGACAGGTAACACTGAAGCTTTCTTT
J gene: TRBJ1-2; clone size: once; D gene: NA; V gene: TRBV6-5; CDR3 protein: CASRDLSRGGYTF; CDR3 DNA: TGTGCCAGCAGGGACCTCTCCCGGGGTGGCTACACCTTC
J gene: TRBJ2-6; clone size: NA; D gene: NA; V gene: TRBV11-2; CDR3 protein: CASSIPVSGANVLTF; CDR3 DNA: TGTGCCAGCAGCATCCCAGTCTCTGGGGCCAACGTCCTGACTTTC
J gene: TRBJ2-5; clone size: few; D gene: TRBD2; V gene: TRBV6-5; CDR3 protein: CASSYPGGGETQYF; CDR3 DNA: TGTGCCAGCAGTTACCCTGGCGGGGGGGAGACCCAGTACTTC
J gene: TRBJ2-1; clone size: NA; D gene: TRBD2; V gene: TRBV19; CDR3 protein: CASSPTGTSAYNEQFF; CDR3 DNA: TGTGCCAGTAGCCCGACCGGGACTAGCGCCTACAATGAGCAGTTCTTC
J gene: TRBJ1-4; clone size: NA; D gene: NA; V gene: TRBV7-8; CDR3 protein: CASSLVGRSWNEKLFF; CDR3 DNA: TGTGCCAGCAGCTTAGTCGGTAGGAGTTGGAATGAAAAACTGTTTTTT
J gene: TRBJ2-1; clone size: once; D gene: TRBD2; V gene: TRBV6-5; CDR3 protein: CASKPGLAGRGLFF; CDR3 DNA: TGTGCCAGCAAGCCGGGACTAGCGGGAAGGGGGCTGTTCTTC
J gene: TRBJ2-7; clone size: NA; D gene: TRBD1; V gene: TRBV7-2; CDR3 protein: CASSSRGGGTGGYEQYF; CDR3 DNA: TGTGCCAGCAGCTCTAGAGGGGGCGGGACAGGGGGCTACGAGCAGTACTTC
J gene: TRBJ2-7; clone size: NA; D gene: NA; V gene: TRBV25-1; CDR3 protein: CASSDRTAGEQYF; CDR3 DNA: TGTGCCAGCAGTGACCGCACCGCGGGGGAGCAGTACTTC
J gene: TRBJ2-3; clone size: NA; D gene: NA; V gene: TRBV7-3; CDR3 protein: CASSLSLSTDTQYF; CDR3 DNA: TGTGCCAGCAGCTTAAGTCTGAGCACAGATACGCAGTATTTT
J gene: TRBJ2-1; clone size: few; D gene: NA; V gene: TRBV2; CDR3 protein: CASSYSVEQFF; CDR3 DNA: TGTGCCAGCAGTTATAGCGTTGAGCAGTTCTTC
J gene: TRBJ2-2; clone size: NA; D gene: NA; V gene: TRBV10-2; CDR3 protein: CASMRPNTGELFF; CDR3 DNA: TGCGCCAGCATGCGGCCGAACACCGGGGAGCTGTTTTTT
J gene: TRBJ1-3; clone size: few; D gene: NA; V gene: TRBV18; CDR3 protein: CASSPPLGSAAIYF; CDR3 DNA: TGTGCCAGCTCACCACCGCTAGGTTCTGCGGCCATATATTTT
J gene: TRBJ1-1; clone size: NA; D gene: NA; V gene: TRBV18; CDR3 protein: CASSPGHGENTEAFF; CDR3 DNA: TGTGCCAGCTCACCAGGTCACGGGGAGAACACTGAAGCTTTCTTT
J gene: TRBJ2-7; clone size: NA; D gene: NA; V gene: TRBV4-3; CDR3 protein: CASSQDDRLEGRPYYEQYF; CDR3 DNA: TGCGCCAGCAGCCAAGATGATCGCTTGGAGGGGAGGCCATACTACGAGCAGTACTTC
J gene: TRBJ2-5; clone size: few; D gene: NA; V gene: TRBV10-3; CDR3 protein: CAISPRDKKETQYF; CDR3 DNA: TGTGCCATCAGCCCCCGGGACAAAAAAGAGACCCAGTACTTC
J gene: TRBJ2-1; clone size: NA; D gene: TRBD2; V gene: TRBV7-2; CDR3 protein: CASSSSAGLQFF; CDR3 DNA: TGTGCCAGCAGCTCCTCGGCGGGACTACAGTTCTTC
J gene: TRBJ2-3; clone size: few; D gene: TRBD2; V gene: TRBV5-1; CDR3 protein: CASSWGTSGRTDTQYF; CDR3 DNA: TGCGCCAGCAGCTGGGGGACTAGCGGGAGAACAGATACGCAGTATTTT
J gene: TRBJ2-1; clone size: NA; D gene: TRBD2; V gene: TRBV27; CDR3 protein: CASSSLAVSSYNEQFF; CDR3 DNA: TGTGCCAGCAGTTCACTAGCGGTGAGCTCCTACAATGAGCAGTTCTTC
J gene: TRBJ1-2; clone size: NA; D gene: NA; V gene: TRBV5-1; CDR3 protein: CASSPVADYGYTF; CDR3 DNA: TGCGCCAGCAGCCCTGTTGCGGACTATGGCTACACCTTC
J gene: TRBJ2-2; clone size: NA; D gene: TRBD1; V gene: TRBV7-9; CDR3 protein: CASSPPGTGDTGELFF; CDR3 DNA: TGTGCCAGCAGCCCGCCCGGGACAGGGGACACCGGGGAGCTGTTTTTT
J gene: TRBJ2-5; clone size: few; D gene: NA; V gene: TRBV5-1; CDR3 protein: CASSGWRETQYF; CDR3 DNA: TGCGCCAGCAGTGGCTGGAGGGAGACCCAGTACTTC
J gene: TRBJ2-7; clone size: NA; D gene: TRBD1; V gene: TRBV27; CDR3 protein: CASRYRGPSYEQYF; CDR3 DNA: TGTGCCAGCAGGTACAGGGGGCCCTCCTACGAGCAGTACTTC
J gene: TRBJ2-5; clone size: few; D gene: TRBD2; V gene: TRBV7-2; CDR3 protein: CASSSGLRESGKTQYF; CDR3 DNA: TGTGCCAGCAGCTCCGGACTGCGGGAGTCAGGAAAGACCCAGTACTTC
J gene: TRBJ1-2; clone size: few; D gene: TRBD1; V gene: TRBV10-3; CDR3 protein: CATEAGQGRGGYTF; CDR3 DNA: TGTGCCACCGAAGCGGGACAGGGACGTGGTGGCTACACCTTC
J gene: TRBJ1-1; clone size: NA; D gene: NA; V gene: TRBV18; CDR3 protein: CASSPPAQSTEAFF; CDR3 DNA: TGTGCCAGCTCACCCCCCGCACAGTCCACTGAAGCTTTCTTT
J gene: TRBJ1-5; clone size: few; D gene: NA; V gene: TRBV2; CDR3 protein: CASSEGERSNQPQHF; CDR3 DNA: TGTGCCAGCAGTGAAGGGGAGAGGAGCAATCAGCCCCAGCATTTT